A selection of T cell receptor beta chains follows, all from one sample in a study of shared clonotypes between healthy human individuals. Produced via immunoSEQ multiplex PCR; TCRdb's table is partial and in-frame only. Altogether about 2 million clones are present, 85% to 95% being singletons, with the ten largest covering about 1.1%. Sequenced input: naive CD8+ T cells sorted from blood. These receptors were obtained from a man aged 18-30 years in good health. Both conserved end residues are part of each CDR3. A D gene is named only where the DNA matches it firmly. A row's size may be missing; if present it is once, few, many or a size class.

J: TRBJ1-2; size: NA; V: TRBV9; D: NA; DNA: TGTGCCAGCAGCGTGACGGACAGCAACTATGGCTACACCTTC; CDR3: CASSVTDSNYGYTF
J: TRBJ1-4; size: NA; V: TRBV15; D: NA; DNA: TGTGCCACCAGCAGAGGACAGGAAGCAACTAATGAAAAACTGTTTTTT; CDR3: CATSRGQEATNEKLFF
J: TRBJ1-1; size: NA; V: TRBV4-2; D: NA; DNA: TGTGCCAGCAGCCACCCCTCGGAGTGGCTTGAAGCTTTCTTT; CDR3: CASSHPSEWLEAFF
J: TRBJ1-2; size: NA; V: TRBV11-2; D: NA; DNA: TGTGCCAGCAGCTTAGATGGGGGTACCTATGGCTACACCTTC; CDR3: CASSLDGGTYGYTF
J: TRBJ1-6; size: NA; V: TRBV15; D: NA; DNA: TGTGCCACCAGGGAAGGGGGTTCACCCCTCCACTTT; CDR3: CATREGGSPLHF
J: TRBJ1-2; size: NA; V: TRBV27; D: NA; DNA: TGTGCCAGCAGTTCCCCAGGGCAGGGAGACTATGGCTACACCTTC; CDR3: CASSSPGQGDYGYTF
J: TRBJ2-7; size: NA; V: TRBV19; D: NA; DNA: TGTGCCAGTAGTCTCCTGGACGGACACGAGCAGTACTTC; CDR3: CASSLLDGHEQYF
J: TRBJ1-4; size: NA; V: TRBV5-6; D: NA; DNA: TGTGCCAGCAGCTCGGTGGTGGAGGGGGAAAAACTGTTTTTT; CDR3: CASSSVVEGEKLFF
J: TRBJ2-2; size: NA; V: TRBV4-3; D: NA; DNA: TGCGCCAGCAGCCAATCCATATGGGACCTAGACGTGGCCGGGGAGCTGTTTTTT; CDR3: CASSQSIWDLDVAGELFF
J: TRBJ1-2; size: NA; V: TRBV5-4; D: NA; DNA: TGTGCCAGCAGCTTGGAGGGGATGCTTAACTATGGCTACACCTTC; CDR3: CASSLEGMLNYGYTF
J: TRBJ1-2; size: NA; V: TRBV9; D: TRBD1; DNA: TGTGCCAGCAGCGTAGCTTCCGACAGGGGTGGCGCAGACTATGGCTACACCTTC; CDR3: CASSVASDRGGADYGYTF
J: TRBJ2-7; size: once; V: TRBV9; D: NA; DNA: TGTGCCAGCAGCGAGGGAGGGGGGAGCTACGAGCAGTACTTC; CDR3: CASSEGGGSYEQYF
J: TRBJ1-5; size: NA; V: TRBV27; D: NA; DNA: TGTGCCAGCAGTTTACTGGGGGGGGGTCAGCCCCAGCATTTT; CDR3: CASSLLGGGQPQHF
J: TRBJ1-2; size: NA; V: TRBV10-1; D: TRBD1; DNA: TGCGCCAGCAGTGAGTCTATCCTGAGACAGGGGCGAAATGGCTACACCTTC; CDR3: CASSESILRQGRNGYTF
J: TRBJ1-1; size: NA; V: TRBV13; D: NA; DNA: TGTGCCAGCAGCCCCTGGGGAGGGACTGAAGCTTTCTTT; CDR3: CASSPWGGTEAFF
J: TRBJ2-3; size: NA; V: TRBV9; D: NA; DNA: TGTGCCAGCAGCGTAGAAACGGGGGAGATCACAGATACGCAGTATTTT; CDR3: CASSVETGEITDTQYF
J: TRBJ2-7; size: NA; V: TRBV18; D: TRBD1; DNA: TGTGCCAGCTCACCACGGGACAGACCTTCCTACGAGCAGTACTTC; CDR3: CASSPRDRPSYEQYF
J: TRBJ1-5; size: NA; V: TRBV20-1; D: NA; DNA: TGCAGTGCGGGTCAGCCCCAGCATTTT; CDR3: CSAGQPQHF
J: TRBJ2-7; size: NA; V: TRBV5-4; D: TRBD2; DNA: TGTGCCAGCAGCTTGCCTAGCGGGGAAGAGCAGTACTTC; CDR3: CASSLPSGEEQYF
J: TRBJ2-1; size: NA; V: TRBV6-6; D: NA; DNA: TGTGCCAGCAGTTCCCCCGCAGACAGGTATGAGCAGTTCTTC; CDR3: CASSSPADRYEQFF
J: TRBJ1-1; size: NA; V: TRBV4-1; D: TRBD1; DNA: TGCGCCAGCAGCCACCCCGGGACAGGAATGAACACTGAAGCTTTCTTT; CDR3: CASSHPGTGMNTEAFF
J: TRBJ1-2; size: NA; V: TRBV27; D: NA; DNA: TGTGCCAGCAGTATCACACCAAACTATGGCTACACCTTC; CDR3: CASSITPNYGYTF
J: TRBJ1-1; size: NA; V: TRBV11-2; D: TRBD1; DNA: TGTGCCAGCAGCGTCGGACAGGGGCTGAACACTGAAGCTTTCTTT; CDR3: CASSVGQGLNTEAFF
J: TRBJ2-2; size: NA; V: TRBV4-1; D: NA; DNA: TGCGCCAGCAGCCAGGGAGGCGGGGAGCTGTTTTTT; CDR3: CASSQGGGELFF
J: TRBJ1-2; size: NA; V: TRBV5-6; D: TRBD1; DNA: TGTGCCAGCAGCTTGGAAGACAGGGGGGTTAGTTATGGCTACACCTTC; CDR3: CASSLEDRGVSYGYTF
J: TRBJ2-2; size: NA; V: TRBV4-2; D: NA; DNA: TGTGCCAGCAGCCAAGAGGCCCAGAGTTATACCGCTACCGGGGAGCTGTTTTTT; CDR3: CASSQEAQSYTATGELFF
J: TRBJ1-1; size: NA; V: TRBV6-5; D: NA; DNA: TGTGCCAGCAGTGTCGGTATGACTTTGAACACTGAAGCTTTCTTT; CDR3: CASSVGMTLNTEAFF
J: TRBJ2-7; size: NA; V: TRBV5-1; D: TRBD1; DNA: TGCGCCAGCAGCCCGACAGGGGGGTACGAGCAGTACTTC; CDR3: CASSPTGGYEQYF
J: TRBJ2-7; size: NA; V: TRBV6-5; D: NA; DNA: TGTGCCAGCAGTTATATGGAAGCCTACGAGCAGTACTTC; CDR3: CASSYMEAYEQYF
J: TRBJ1-1; size: NA; V: TRBV4-1; D: NA; DNA: TGCGCCAGCAGCTTCAGGGACCAGGGAACCCTTGAAGCTTTCTTT; CDR3: CASSFRDQGTLEAFF
J: TRBJ2-1; size: NA; V: TRBV5-6; D: TRBD1; DNA: TGTGCCAGCAGCTTGGAGACAGGGATATCCTACAATGAGCAGTTCTTC; CDR3: CASSLETGISYNEQFF
J: TRBJ2-3; size: NA; V: TRBV4-1; D: NA; DNA: TGCGCCAGCAGCCAAGAAGGGCGGGTCCAGGATACGCAGTATTTT; CDR3: CASSQEGRVQDTQYF
J: TRBJ2-1; size: NA; V: TRBV11-2; D: NA; DNA: TGTGCCAGCAGCTTTGGTCATCCATCTGGTGAGCAGTTCTTC; CDR3: CASSFGHPSGEQFF
J: TRBJ2-1; size: NA; V: TRBV6-6; D: NA; DNA: TGTGCCAGCAGTTACGGGACCGAGAACCCTTCCAATGAGCAGTTCTTC; CDR3: CASSYGTENPSNEQFF
J: TRBJ2-5; size: NA; V: TRBV9; D: NA; DNA: TGTGCCAGCAGCGGACTAGAAGAGACCCAGTACTTC; CDR3: CASSGLEETQYF
J: TRBJ2-7; size: NA; V: TRBV11-2; D: TRBD1; DNA: TGTGCCAGCATGGAGACAGGGGACCTCTACGAGCAGTACTTC; CDR3: CASMETGDLYEQYF
J: TRBJ2-1; size: NA; V: TRBV25-1; D: NA; DNA: TGTGCCAGCAGTGCGTCGGTTTACAATGAGCAGTTCTTC; CDR3: CASSASVYNEQFF
J: TRBJ2-7; size: NA; V: TRBV4-3; D: NA; DNA: TGCGCCAGCAGCCAAGACAGGACGGTGTGGAGCGAGCAGTACTTC; CDR3: CASSQDRTVWSEQYF
J: TRBJ2-7; size: NA; V: TRBV6-1; D: TRBD2; DNA: TGTGCCAGCAGTGAATGGGGGGGTCAGGTAAGCTCCTACGAGCAGTACTTC; CDR3: CASSEWGGQVSSYEQYF
J: TRBJ2-2; size: once; V: TRBV27; D: NA; DNA: TGTGCCAGTAGCTCGACTTGGGGCACCGGGGAGCTGTTTTTT; CDR3: CASSSTWGTGELFF
J: TRBJ2-7; size: NA; V: TRBV7-7; D: NA; DNA: TGTGCTAGCAGCTTAGGACCCTACTACGAGCAGTACTTC; CDR3: CASSLGPYYEQYF
J: TRBJ2-3; size: NA; V: TRBV9; D: TRBD2; DNA: TGTGCCAGCAGCACGGGGGGTACAGATACGCAGTATTTT; CDR3: CASSTGGTDTQYF
J: TRBJ2-1; size: NA; V: TRBV9; D: NA; DNA: TGTGCCAGCAGCGCCGAGGCGGATGAGCAGTTCTTC; CDR3: CASSAEADEQFF
J: TRBJ2-1; size: NA; V: TRBV4-3; D: TRBD2; DNA: TGCGCCAGCAGCCAAGATAGGACTAGCGGGAGTTGGGAGCAGTTCTTC; CDR3: CASSQDRTSGSWEQFF
J: TRBJ2-3; size: once; V: TRBV4-1; D: NA; DNA: TGCGCCAGCAGCCAAGTAGTAGGCAGGGCCACAGATACGCAGTATTTT; CDR3: CASSQVVGRATDTQYF
J: TRBJ2-3; size: NA; V: TRBV19; D: NA; DNA: TGTGCCAGTAGTCTGGATCTCGAGGAGCATAACCCAGATACGCAGTATTTT; CDR3: CASSLDLEEHNPDTQYF
J: TRBJ2-7; size: NA; V: TRBV7-2; D: TRBD2; DNA: TGTGCCAGCAGTCTTACTAGCGGGACGACCTCGCTAGGTTACGAGCAGTACTTC; CDR3: CASSLTSGTTSLGYEQYF
J: TRBJ1-4; size: NA; V: TRBV4-1; D: TRBD1; DNA: TGCGCCAGCAGCCGGGGGACAGACGCAACTAATGAAAAACTGTTTTTT; CDR3: CASSRGTDATNEKLFF
J: TRBJ2-7; size: NA; V: TRBV30; D: NA; DNA: TGTGCCTGGAGTCAGTTACAGGGCGCCTACGAGCAGTACTTC; CDR3: CAWSQLQGAYEQYF
J: TRBJ2-3; size: NA; V: TRBV5-1; D: TRBD2; DNA: TGCGCCAGCAGCTTGGAGCCTAGCGGGGGGGCAGATACGCAGTATTTT; CDR3: CASSLEPSGGADTQYF
J: TRBJ1-2; size: NA; V: TRBV28; D: NA; DNA: TGTGCCAGCAGTTTGGATGACAGATATAACTATGGCTACACCTTC; CDR3: CASSLDDRYNYGYTF
J: TRBJ1-1; size: few; V: TRBV9; D: TRBD1; DNA: TGTGCCAGCAGCGCCCAAGGGGGCATGAACACTGAAGCTTTCTTT; CDR3: CASSAQGGMNTEAFF
J: TRBJ1-5; size: NA; V: TRBV6-1; D: NA; DNA: TGTGCCAGCATCAGTTACCGGGACACCAATCAGCCCCAGCATTTT; CDR3: CASISYRDTNQPQHF
J: TRBJ2-5; size: NA; V: TRBV13; D: TRBD1; DNA: TGTGCCAGCAGCTTACCGACAGGGGGTATGATGGAGACCCAGTACTTC; CDR3: CASSLPTGGMMETQYF
J: TRBJ1-2; size: NA; V: TRBV20-1; D: NA; DNA: TGCAGTGCCTCAAGGGGTGATGGCTACACCTTC; CDR3: CSASRGDGYTF
J: TRBJ2-7; size: NA; V: TRBV9; D: TRBD2; DNA: TGTGCCAGCAGCCCAACTAGCGGGAGGTCCTACGAGCAGTACTTC; CDR3: CASSPTSGRSYEQYF
J: TRBJ2-1; size: NA; V: TRBV11-2; D: NA; DNA: TGTGCCAGCAGCTGGGACCGTAGCTCCTACAATGAGCAGTTCTTC; CDR3: CASSWDRSSYNEQFF
J: TRBJ2-7; size: NA; V: TRBV5-1; D: NA; DNA: TGCGCCAGCACCGAAGGTGGCGGACCTTCCTACGAGCAGTACTTC; CDR3: CASTEGGGPSYEQYF
J: TRBJ1-1; size: NA; V: TRBV27; D: NA; DNA: TGTGCCAGCAGTTTATTGGGGCCCACAGGAGCTTTCTTT; CDR3: CASSLLGPTGAFF